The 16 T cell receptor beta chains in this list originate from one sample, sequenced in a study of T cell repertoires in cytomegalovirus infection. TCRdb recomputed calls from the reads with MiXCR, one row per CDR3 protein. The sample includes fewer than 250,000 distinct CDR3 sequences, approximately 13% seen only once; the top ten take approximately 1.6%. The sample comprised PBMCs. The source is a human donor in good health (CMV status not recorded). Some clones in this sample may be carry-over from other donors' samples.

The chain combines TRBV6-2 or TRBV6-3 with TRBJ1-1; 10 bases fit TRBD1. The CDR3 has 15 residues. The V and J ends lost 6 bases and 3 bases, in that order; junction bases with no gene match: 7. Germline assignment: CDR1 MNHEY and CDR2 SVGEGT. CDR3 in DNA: TGTGCCAGCAGCGAGGGACAGGGGTTGGACACTGAAGCTTTCTTT. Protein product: CASSEGQGLDTEAFF.

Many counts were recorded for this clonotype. This chain's CDR3 is CASSLATGNTGELFF. DNA for the CDR3: TGTGCCAGCAGCTTAGCGACGGGGAACACCGGGGAGCTGTTTTTT. This chain connects TRBV7-2 to TRBJ2-2; D remains unclear. The CDR3 extends over 15 amino acids. With 0 bases removed from V and 1 base from J, the gap between germline ends came to 6 bases. Germline V gene data show CDR1 as SGHTA and CDR2 as FQGNSA.

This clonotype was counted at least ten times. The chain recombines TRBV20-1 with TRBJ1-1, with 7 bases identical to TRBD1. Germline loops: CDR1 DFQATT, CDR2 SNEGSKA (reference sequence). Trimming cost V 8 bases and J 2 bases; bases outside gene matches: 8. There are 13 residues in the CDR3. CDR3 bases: TGCAGTCACACCGACAGGGAAAACACTGAAGCTTTCTTT. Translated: CSHTDRENTEAFF.

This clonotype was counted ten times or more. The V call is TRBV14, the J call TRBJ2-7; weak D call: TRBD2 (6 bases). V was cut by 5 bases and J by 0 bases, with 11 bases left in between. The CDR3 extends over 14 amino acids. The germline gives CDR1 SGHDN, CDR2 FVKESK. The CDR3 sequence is CASSTWGDSYEQYF. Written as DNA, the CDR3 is TGTGCCAGCAGCACCTGGGGGGACTCCTACGAGCAGTACTTC.

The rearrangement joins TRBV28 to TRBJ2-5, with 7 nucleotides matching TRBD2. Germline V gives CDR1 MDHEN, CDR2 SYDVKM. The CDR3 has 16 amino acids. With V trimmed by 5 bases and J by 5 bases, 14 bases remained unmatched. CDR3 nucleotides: TGTGCCAGCAGTCCCCCCGGGACGGGGGGACGGGAGACCCAGTACTTC. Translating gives CASSPPGTGGRETQYF.

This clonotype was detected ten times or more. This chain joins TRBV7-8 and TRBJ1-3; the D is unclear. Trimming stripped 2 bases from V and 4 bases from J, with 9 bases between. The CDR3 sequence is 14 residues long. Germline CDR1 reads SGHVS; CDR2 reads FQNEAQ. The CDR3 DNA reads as TGTGCCAGCAGCTTACTCCTTCGGGGAAACACCATATATTTT. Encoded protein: CASSLLLRGNTIYF.

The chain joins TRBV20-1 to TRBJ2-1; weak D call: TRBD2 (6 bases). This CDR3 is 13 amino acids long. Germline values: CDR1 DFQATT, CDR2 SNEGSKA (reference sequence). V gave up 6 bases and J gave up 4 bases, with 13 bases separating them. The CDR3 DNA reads TGCAGTGCGCCCGGGACTTTGTACAATGAGCAGTTCTTC. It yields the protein CSAPGTLYNEQFF.

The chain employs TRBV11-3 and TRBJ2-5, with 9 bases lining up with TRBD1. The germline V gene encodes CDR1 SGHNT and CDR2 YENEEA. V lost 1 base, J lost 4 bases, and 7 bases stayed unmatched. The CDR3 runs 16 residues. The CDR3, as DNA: TGTGCCAGCAGCTTAGGGGGACAGGGATTGGGAGAGACCCAGTACTTC. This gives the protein CASSLGGQGLGETQYF.

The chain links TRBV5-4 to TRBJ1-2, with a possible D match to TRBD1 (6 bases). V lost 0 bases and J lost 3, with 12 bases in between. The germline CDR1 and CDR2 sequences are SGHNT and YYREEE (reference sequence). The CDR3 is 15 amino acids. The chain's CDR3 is CASSLGDPGDYGYTF. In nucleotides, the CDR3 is TGTGCCAGCAGCTTGGGGGACCCAGGGGACTATGGCTACACCTTC.

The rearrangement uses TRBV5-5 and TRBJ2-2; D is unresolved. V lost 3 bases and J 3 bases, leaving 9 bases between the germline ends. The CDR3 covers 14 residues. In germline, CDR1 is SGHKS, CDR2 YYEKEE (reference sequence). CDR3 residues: CASSSDTHTGELFF. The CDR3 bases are TGTGCCAGCAGCTCCGACACCCACACCGGGGAGCTGTTTTTT.

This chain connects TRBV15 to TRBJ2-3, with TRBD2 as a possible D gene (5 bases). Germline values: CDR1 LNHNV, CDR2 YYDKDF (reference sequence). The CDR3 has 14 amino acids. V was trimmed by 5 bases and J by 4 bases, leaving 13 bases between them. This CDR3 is CATSPRGSADTQYF. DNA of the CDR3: TGTGCCACCAGCCCCAGAGGGTCGGCAGATACGCAGTATTTT.

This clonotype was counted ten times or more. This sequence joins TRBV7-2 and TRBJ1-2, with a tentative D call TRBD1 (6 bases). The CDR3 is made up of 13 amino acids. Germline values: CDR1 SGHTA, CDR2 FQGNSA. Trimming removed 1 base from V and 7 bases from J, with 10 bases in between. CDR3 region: CASSLDREGGYTF. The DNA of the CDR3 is TGTGCCAGCAGCTTAGACAGGGAAGGTGGCTACACCTTC.

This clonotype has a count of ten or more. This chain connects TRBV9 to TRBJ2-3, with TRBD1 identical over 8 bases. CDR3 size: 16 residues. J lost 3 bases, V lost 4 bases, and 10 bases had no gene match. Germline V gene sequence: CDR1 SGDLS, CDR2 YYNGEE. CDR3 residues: CASSPYGQGETDTQYF. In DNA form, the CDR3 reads TGTGCCAGCAGCCCCTATGGACAGGGTGAAACAGATACGCAGTATTTT.

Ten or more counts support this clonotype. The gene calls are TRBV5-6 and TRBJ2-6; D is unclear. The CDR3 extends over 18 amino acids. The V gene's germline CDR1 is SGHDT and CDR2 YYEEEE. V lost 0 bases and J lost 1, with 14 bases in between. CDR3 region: CASSLDGTLRSGANVLTF. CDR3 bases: TGTGCCAGCAGCTTGGACGGTACCCTGAGGTCTGGGGCCAACGTCCTGACTTTC.

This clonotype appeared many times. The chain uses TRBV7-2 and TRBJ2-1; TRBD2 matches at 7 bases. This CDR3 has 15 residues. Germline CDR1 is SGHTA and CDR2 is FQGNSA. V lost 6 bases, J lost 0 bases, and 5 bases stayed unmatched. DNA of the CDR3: TGTGCCAGCAGTTCGGGGGGTAGCTCCTACAATGAGCAGTTCTTC. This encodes CASSSGGSSYNEQFF.

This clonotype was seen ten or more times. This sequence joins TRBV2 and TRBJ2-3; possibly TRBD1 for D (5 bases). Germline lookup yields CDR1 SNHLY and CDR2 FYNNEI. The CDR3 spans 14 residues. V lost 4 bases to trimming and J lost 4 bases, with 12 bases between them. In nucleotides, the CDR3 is TGTGCCAGCAGTGTTCTGGACATTTCAGATACGCAGTATTTT. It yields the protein CASSVLDISDTQYF.